These T cell receptor beta chains were read from a single sample in a study of blood T cell repertoires in COVID-19. Here immunoSEQ multiplex PCR was the method, and the copy in TCRdb shows in-frame clones only, minus some. The sample has over 250,000 clones, roughly 86% seen once. Sequencing was done on a sample of peripheral blood. Receptor source: a man in his forties who had recovered from COVID-19. CDR3s include the opening cysteine and the closing phenylalanine or tryptophan. D genes are given only for firm matches. The size field is filled for only some rows; it gives once, few, many or a size class.

v_call: TRBV6-6
d_call: TRBD2
clone_size: once
j_call: TRBJ2-3
cdr3_nt: TGTGCCAGCAGCTCGGGGGGGCGGGGAGATACGCAGTATTTT
cdr3_aa: CASSSGGRGDTQYF

v_call: TRBV4-3
d_call: .
clone_size: .
j_call: TRBJ1-1
cdr3_nt: TGCGCCAGCAGCCAAGAATTCATGACTGAAGCTTTCTTT
cdr3_aa: CASSQEFMTEAFF

v_call: TRBV27
d_call: .
clone_size: .
j_call: TRBJ1-2
cdr3_nt: TGTGCCAGCAGTTTATCATGGATCGGAGGGGATGGCTACACCTTC
cdr3_aa: CASSLSWIGGDGYTF

v_call: TRBV7-2
d_call: TRBD2
clone_size: .
j_call: TRBJ2-5
cdr3_nt: TGTGCCAGCAGCCGGACTAGCGGGGGGGGGACCCAGTACTTC
cdr3_aa: CASSRTSGGGTQYF

v_call: TRBV5-1
d_call: TRBD1
clone_size: .
j_call: TRBJ2-1
cdr3_nt: TGCGCCAGTGCGACAGGGGGCTTTAATGAGCAGTTCTTC
cdr3_aa: CASATGGFNEQFF

v_call: TRBV4-3
d_call: TRBD2
clone_size: .
j_call: TRBJ2-2
cdr3_nt: TGCGCCAGCAGCCACGGACTAGCGGGATCGAGGGACACCGGGGAGCTGTTTTTT
cdr3_aa: CASSHGLAGSRDTGELFF

v_call: TRBV30
d_call: .
clone_size: .
j_call: TRBJ2-7
cdr3_nt: TGTGCCTGGGCTAGCGCGGCATACGAGCAGTACTTC
cdr3_aa: CAWASAAYEQYF

v_call: TRBV28
d_call: TRBD1
clone_size: .
j_call: TRBJ2-3
cdr3_nt: TGTGCCAGCAGTTTATTCAGGACAGGGCAGGCAGATACGCAGTATTTT
cdr3_aa: CASSLFRTGQADTQYF

v_call: TRBV7-6
d_call: TRBD1
clone_size: .
j_call: TRBJ1-6
cdr3_nt: TGTGCCAGCAGCTTAGAGGGGACAGGATATAATTCACCCCTCCACTTT
cdr3_aa: CASSLEGTGYNSPLHF

v_call: TRBV2
d_call: TRBD2
clone_size: .
j_call: TRBJ2-3
cdr3_nt: TGTGCCAGCAGTGATAGGTTGGCGGGGGGTAGCACAGATACGCAGTATTTT
cdr3_aa: CASSDRLAGGSTDTQYF

v_call: TRBV6-6
d_call: TRBD2
clone_size: .
j_call: TRBJ2-7
cdr3_nt: TGTGCCAGCGGGACTAGCGGGGGGTCCTACGAGCAGTACTTC
cdr3_aa: CASGTSGGSYEQYF

v_call: TRBV11-2
d_call: .
clone_size: .
j_call: TRBJ1-2
cdr3_nt: TGTGCCAGCAGCCCCAGAGTCTCGACAGATCTCGGTGGCTACACCTTC
cdr3_aa: CASSPRVSTDLGGYTF

v_call: TRBV10-1
d_call: TRBD2
clone_size: .
j_call: TRBJ2-3
cdr3_nt: TGCGCCAGCAGTGATCGGATAGCGGGGGCGAAGGGGGATACGCAGTATTTT
cdr3_aa: CASSDRIAGAKGDTQYF